Following are 9 T cell receptor beta chains from one sample sequenced in a study of blood T cell repertoires in COVID-19. Sequencing used immunoSEQ multiplex PCR; TCRdb keeps in-frame clones, though not all of them. The table has around 83,000 clones, around nine tenths seen once. Sequenced sample: peripheral blood. The receptors were gathered from a man in his 70s with active or convalescent COVID-19.

The rearrangement joins TRBV5-1 to TRBJ1-1; a possible D gene is TRBD1 (5 bases). Germline loops: CDR1 SGHRS, CDR2 YFSETQ. The CDR3 loop spans 14 amino acids. V gave up 7 bases and J gave up 2 bases, with 15 bases separating them. CDR3 loop: CASGSQGLNTEAFF. CDR3 DNA: TGCGCCAGCGGCTCGCAGGGATTAAACACTGAAGCTTTCTTT.

This clone was picked up one time. V is TRBV7-3 and J is TRBJ2-7; 7 positions match TRBD2. Looked up from germline, CDR1 is SGHTA and CDR2 is FQGTGA. Germline trimming cut 5 bases from V and 3 bases from J; bases unmatched to any gene: 13. The CDR3 length is 16 residues. The DNA for the CDR3 is TGTGCCAGCAGCCCAAATCAGGCTAGCGGACTCTACGAGCAGTACTTC. Its protein product is CASSPNQASGLYEQYF.

The table lists this clone with a count of one. The chain carries TRBV5-1 and TRBJ2-1; a possible D gene is TRBD1 (6 bases). Germline V lookup: CDR1 SGHRS, CDR2 YFSETQ. The V end lost 0 bases, the J end lost 6 bases, and 13 bases lay between the germline ends. The CDR3 sequence is 15 residues long. The CDR3 sequence is CASSLVWGPGNEQFF. In DNA, the CDR3 is TGCGCCAGCAGCTTGGTCTGGGGGCCGGGCAATGAGCAGTTCTTC. Using reference TRBV5-1 and TRBJ2-1 for the parts outside the CDR3, the full variable domain is KAGVTQTPRYLIKTRGQQVTLSCSPISGHRSVSWYQQTPGQGLQFLFEYFSETQRNKGNFPGRFSGRQFSNSRSEMNVSTLELGDSALYLCASSLVWGPGNEQFFGPGTRLTVL.

This clone was counted between two and nine times. V is TRBV2 and J is TRBJ1-1; 8 positions match TRBD1. This CDR3 spans 14 amino acids. Germline-derived CDR1 and CDR2 are SNHLY and FYNNEI. Trimming cost V 6 bases and J 1 base; bases outside gene matches: 4. For the CDR3, the DNA is TGTGCCAGCAGCCCACAGGGGGGGAACACTGAAGCTTTCTTT. Protein product: CASSPQGGNTEAFF. Drawing the rest from reference TRBV2 and TRBJ1-1, the complete variable domain is EPEVTQTPSHQVTQMGQEVILRCVPISNHLYFYWYRQILGQKVEFLVSFYNNEISEKSEIFDDQFSVERPDGSNFTLKIRSTKLEDSAMYFCASSPQGGNTEAFFGQGTRLTVV.

This chain connects TRBV7-3 to TRBJ1-1; 8 positions match TRBD1. Germline lookup yields CDR1 SGHTA and CDR2 FQGTGA. V lost 3 bases to trimming and J lost 6 bases; unmatched junction nucleotides: 6. The CDR3 is made up of 14 amino acids. The CDR3 nucleotides read TGTGCCAGCAGCTTTCAGGGGGCTGGCGCTGAAGCTTTCTTT. It specifies CASSFQGAGAEAFF.

The chain links TRBV6-5 to TRBJ1-6, with D possibly matching TRBD1 (5 bases). CDR1 is MNHEY, CDR2 SVGAGI, per germline. Trimming left V 7 bases short and J 9 bases short, with 13 bases between. This CDR3 region has 13 residues. CDR3 amino acids: CASKRGISSPLHF. The CDR3 coding sequence is TGTGCCAGCAAAAGGGGTATATCTTCACCCCTCCACTTT.

This clone has a handful of counts. The V gene is TRBV4-3, the J gene TRBJ1-6; TRBD1 is a possible D gene (5 bases). V lost 4 bases, J lost 8 bases, and 12 bases lay in between. This CDR3 contains 14 residues. The germline V gene has CDR1 LGHNA and CDR2 YSLEER. Here the CDR3 DNA reads TGCGCCAGCAGCCTTAGACAGTTAGATTCACCCCTCCACTTT. Its protein is CASSLRQLDSPLHF.

This chain links TRBV18 with TRBJ1-5, with 8 bases fitting TRBD1. With 6 bases clipped from V and 0 bases from J, the junction kept 1 base outside the gene matches. The CDR3 extends over 14 amino acids. Germline CDR1 is KGHSH and CDR2 is LQKENI. This chain's CDR3 is CASSDRDSNQPQHF. The CDR3 DNA sequence: TGTGCCAGCTCGGACAGGGATAGCAATCAGCCCCAGCATTTT.

The V call is TRBV6-6, the J call TRBJ2-2; weak D call: TRBD1 (6 bases). The CDR3 consists of 18 residues. Germline V gene lookup returns CDR1 MNHNY and CDR2 SVGAGI (reference sequence). Trimming took off 5 bases at V and 5 bases at J, with 24 bases between the two ends. CDR3 DNA sequence: TGTGCCAGCAGTCACGAGGGGACATGGCGGCGCGGTACCGGGGAGCTGTTTTTT. Translation gives CASSHEGTWRRGTGELFF.